The next 27 T cell receptor beta chains were all read from a single sample in a study of Graves' ophthalmopathy and Graves' hyperthyroidism (dated by TCRdb to 2016 to 2019). Sequencing was carried out with an Illumina HiSeq 2000. For repertoire sequencing, TCR beta CDR3 regions were amplified from RNA transcripts. HTBI primers and the Qiagen OneStep RT-PCR kit were used in a first-round RT-PCR, which was followed by a second-round multiplex PCR, size selection and purification. Starting from the raw public reads, TCRdb applied fastp trimming at Q25, assembled clones with MiXCR and retained in-frame beta chains. Here each entry gathers all rows of one CDR3 protein and keeps the most common genes and DNA. The sample table shows over a million distinct CDR3 sequences, and about two fifths are seen once. In total, the top ten clones hold approximately 10% of the sample. Sequenced input: peripheral blood or thyroid tissue (not recorded which). The origin of the receptors is an adult man with Graves' hyperthyroidism.

With respect to this clonotype: At one end, the junction sequence differs from germline, possibly due to a read error. V gene TRBV25-1 combines with J gene TRBJ1-5, with a weak D call TRBD1 (5 bases). The germline V gene encodes CDR1 MGHDK and CDR2 SYGVNS. The CDR3 is 15 residues long. CDR3 protein: CAISDSQGRNQPQHF. The CDR3 DNA is TGTGCCATCAGTGACAGCCAGGGCCGCAATCAGCCCCAGCATTTT.

This chain connects TRBV4-2 to TRBJ2-5, with 8 bases matching TRBD1. The CDR3 spans 15 residues. CDR1 and CDR2 from the germline V gene are LGHNA and YNFKEQ. Germline trimming cut 3 bases from V and 5 bases from J; bases unmatched to any gene: 8. CDR3 sequence reads: CASSHGSGGLETQYF. CDR3 in DNA: TGTGCCAGCAGCCACGGTTCAGGGGGCCTGGAGACCCAGTACTTC.

This chain joins TRBV10-2 and TRBJ1-1; possible D gene TRBD1, 5 bases. The CDR3 sequence is 14 residues long. V gave up 3 bases and J gave up 5 bases, with 13 bases separating them. In germline, CDR1 is WSHSY, CDR2 SAAADI. The CDR3 spells CASSDSGQGTEAFF. In nucleotides, the CDR3 is TGCGCCAGCAGTGACTCCGGGCAGGGTACTGAAGCTTTCTTT.

This clonotype was seen a single time. The chain joins TRBV2 to TRBJ1-1; D is perhaps TRBD1 (6 bases). Germline CDR1 is SNHLY and CDR2 is FYNNEI. With 5 bases removed from V and 5 bases from J, the gap between germline ends came to 15 bases. The CDR3 runs 14 residues. The CDR3 sequence is CASSPARGGTEAFF. The CDR3 DNA follows: TGTGCCAGCAGTCCGGCCAGGGGAGGGACTGAAGCTTTCTTT.

The rearrangement uses TRBV6-2 or TRBV6-3 and TRBJ1-5; D is perhaps TRBD1 (5 bases). Germline CDR1 reads MNHEY; CDR2 reads SVGEGT. The CDR3 spans 11 residues. V lost 5 bases and J lost 10, with 9 bases in between. CDR3 protein: CASSDSAPQHF. Here the CDR3 DNA reads TGTGCCAGCAGTGACAGCGCCCCCCAGCATTTT.

On this clonotype: Being one base from a much bigger clone, this may be a read error. The CDR3 does not end in the conserved phenylalanine or tryptophan, so this is likely a read error. This rearrangement joins TRBV12-3 or TRBV12-4 to TRBJ1-2, with D tentatively TRBD1 (6 bases). V was cut by 6 bases and J by 4 bases, with 15 bases left in between. CDR3 length: 14 amino acids. CDR3 DNA: TGTGCCAGCAGAACAGGGTCCCTCTTCTATGGCTACACCCTC. Protein: CASRTGSLFYGYTL.

The chain couples TRBV7-6 to TRBJ1-3, with unresolved D. V lost 5 bases and J 2 bases, leaving 10 bases between the germline ends. The V gene's germline CDR1 is SGHVS and CDR2 FNYEAQ. This CDR3 has 14 amino acids. The CDR3 reads CASSHLGAGNTIYF. For the CDR3, the DNA is TGTGCCAGCAGCCATCTGGGAGCTGGAAACACCATATATTTT.

This clonotype came up many times. V usage is TRBV19 and J usage is TRBJ1-2; no reliable D call. The germline gives CDR1 LNHDA, CDR2 SQIVND (reference sequence). Trimming shortened V by 1 base and J by 1 base, and 10 bases separated the two germline ends. This CDR3 region has 15 residues. The CDR3 region is CASSIAAKINYGYTF. The CDR3 DNA reads as TGTGCCAGTAGTATAGCCGCGAAGATTAACTATGGCTACACCTTC.

This clonotype was seen repeatedly, ten times or more. The V gene is TRBV19, the J gene TRBJ1-2; TRBD1 matches 7 bases. This CDR3 contains 14 residues. Germline V gene sequence: CDR1 LNHDA, CDR2 SQIVND (reference sequence). Trimming cost V 3 bases and J 0 bases; bases outside gene matches: 1. The chain's CDR3 is CASSIGQANYGYTF. CDR3 sequence (DNA): TGTGCCAGTAGTATTGGACAGGCTAACTATGGCTACACCTTC.

The chain uses TRBV4-1 and TRBJ2-2, with 8 positions matching TRBD1. Germline CDR1 and CDR2: MGHRA and YSYEKL. V lost 4 bases, J lost 7 bases, and 8 bases stayed unmatched. The CDR3 runs to 15 residues. The CDR3 DNA follows: TGCGCCAGCAGCCCGCAGGGGGCTGGGAGCGGGGAGCTGTTTTTT. Amino acid sequence: CASSPQGAGSGELFF.

The chain couples TRBV7-9 to TRBJ2-7; D may be TRBD1 (6 bases). The CDR3 contains 14 residues. Trimming shortened V by 5 bases and J by 3 bases, and 14 bases separated the two germline ends. CDR1 and CDR2 from the germline V gene are SEHNR and FQNEAQ (reference sequence). The CDR3 here is CASSQVSDSYEQYF. The CDR3 DNA is TGTGCCAGCAGCCAAGTATCGGACAGCTACGAGCAGTACTTC.

The chain links TRBV20-1 to TRBJ1-2; TRBD1 is a possible D gene (5 bases). The V gene's germline CDR1 is DFQATT and CDR2 SNEGSKA (reference sequence). The CDR3 is made up of 13 amino acids. CDR3 sequence: CRADRGGDYGYTF. The DNA for the CDR3 is TGCAGGGCCGACCGCGGAGGGGATTATGGCTACACCTTC.

This clonotype was seen at least ten times. The chain has TRBV7-8 and TRBJ2-7; 9 bases fit TRBD1. Germline V gene sequence: CDR1 SGHVS, CDR2 FQNEAQ. The CDR3 contains 14 residues. V trimming: 4 bases; J trimming: 6 bases; junction bases outside the gene matches: 7. CDR3 in amino acids: CASSSPYRGREQYF. The CDR3 nucleotides are TGTGCCAGCAGCTCCCCGTACAGGGGGCGCGAGCAGTACTTC.

This clonotype was seen a handful of times. The CDR3 DNA sequence: TGTGCCACCTCCGATGGCATAGGGCAAGAGACCCAGTACTTC. It is translated as CATSDGIGQETQYF. The V and J genes are TRBV12-3 or TRBV12-4 and TRBJ2-5; no clear D gene. This CDR3 contains 14 residues. V was cut by 10 bases and J by 2 bases, with 17 bases left in between.

V usage is TRBV12-3 or TRBV12-4 and J usage is TRBJ2-5; no reliable D call. V was cut by 4 bases and J by 5 bases, with 14 bases left in between. The CDR3 length is 14 residues. CDR3 region: CASSSTTETETQYF. The CDR3 region has the DNA TGTGCCAGCAGTTCCACGACTGAGACGGAGACCCAGTACTTC.

At least ten counts were recorded for this clonotype. CDR3 loop: CASSPTGGRAISNQPQHF. The CDR3, as DNA: TGTGCCAGTAGTCCGACCGGGGGCAGGGCTATTAGCAATCAGCCCCAGCATTTT. The chain recombines TRBV19 with TRBJ1-5; the D gene is possibly TRBD1 (6 bases). The CDR3 is 18 amino acids. Deletions cut 5 bases from V and 0 bases from J, with 20 bases between. Germline CDR1 is LNHDA and CDR2 is SQIVND (reference sequence).

The chain couples TRBV20-1 to TRBJ1-2, with D perhaps matching TRBD1 (6 bases). The CDR3 spans 11 residues. CDR1 DFQATT and CDR2 SNEGSKA come from the germline V gene (reference sequence). The V and J ends lost 7 bases and 5 bases respectively, with 11 bases between them. The CDR3 protein is CSGTATYGYTF. CDR3 in DNA: TGCAGTGGGACAGCGACATATGGCTACACCTTC.

This rearrangement joins TRBV3-1 to TRBJ1-2; D is possibly TRBD1 (6 bases). The CDR3 is 15 amino acids. V dropped 7 bases and J dropped 4 bases, with 19 bases sitting between them. CDR1 is LGHDT, CDR2 YNNKEL, per germline (reference sequence). In DNA, the CDR3 is TGTGCCAGCACCCTAAACCGGGACACGTCCTATGGCTACACCTTC. It translates to CASTLNRDTSYGYTF.

This clonotype was seen only once. The chain uses TRBV15 and TRBJ1-1; D not resolved. Trimming cost V 3 bases and J 3 bases, with 23 bases left between them. CDR3 size: 18 residues. Germline CDR1 and CDR2: LNHNV and YYDKDF (reference sequence). The CDR3 reads CATSRSGVINLKDTEAFF. In DNA, the CDR3 is TGTGCCACCAGCAGGTCTGGGGTGATAAACCTGAAGGACACTGAAGCTTTCTTT.

This clonotype was detected ten times or more. The CDR3, as DNA: TGTGCCAGCAGCTCGACAGAGCGGGCAGAGACCCAGTACTTC. Encoded protein: CASSSTERAETQYF. This chain links TRBV7-7 with TRBJ2-5; D is perhaps TRBD2 (6 bases). CDR1 and CDR2 from the germline V gene are SSHAT and FNYEAQ (reference sequence). V was clipped by 4 bases and J by 4 bases, with 13 bases between them. CDR3 length: 14 amino acids.

Of note for this clonotype: A read error may produce the germline difference seen at one junction end. This sequence joins TRBV10-1 and TRBJ1-1; 8 bases are shared with TRBD1. The CDR3 totals 15 residues. Germline V gene lookup returns CDR1 WNHNN and CDR2 SYGVQD (reference sequence). The CDR3 sequence is CAISKGQGAVRKAFF. CDR3 coding DNA: TGTGCCATCAGTAAAGGGCAGGGGGCGGTCCGGAAAGCTTTCTTT.

This clonotype was counted ten times or more. The chain carries TRBV10-1 and TRBJ2-5; possible D gene TRBD1, 5 bases. Germline CDR1 WNHNN, CDR2 SYGVQD (reference sequence). The CDR3 has 14 amino acids. V lost 2 bases and J 4 bases, leaving 11 bases between the germline ends. The CDR3 nucleotides are TGCGCCAGCAGTGAGGGGCAGGGCGGAGAGACCCAGTACTTC. Residues: CASSEGQGGETQYF.

A few counts support this clonotype. The chain recombines TRBV24-1 with TRBJ2-3, with D hard to call. Germline V gene data show CDR1 as KGHDR and CDR2 as SFDVKD. Trimming left V 1 base short and J 6 bases short, with 4 bases between. The CDR3 is made up of 12 amino acids. CDR3 residues: CATSDFGDTQYF. The CDR3 bases are TGTGCCACCAGTGATTTTGGGGATACGCAGTATTTT.

The chain employs TRBV20-1 and TRBJ1-2, with TRBD1 matching 8 bases. J gave up 6 bases and V 2 bases, and 5 bases lay outside the gene matches. CDR3 length: 13 amino acids. Germline lookup yields CDR1 DFQATT and CDR2 SNEGSKA (reference sequence). In nucleotides, the CDR3 is TGCAGTGCTAGACGTTCAGGGGGCCATGGCTACACCTTC. Translation: CSARRSGGHGYTF.

This clonotype was recorded many times. The chain recombines TRBV12-3 or TRBV12-4 with TRBJ1-1; TRBD1 agrees at 7 bases. The J segment lost 2 bases and the V segment lost 6 bases, leaving 6 bases of the junction unmatched. CDR3 length: 14 residues. The CDR3 loop reads CASRPTGLNTEAFF. The CDR3 nucleotides read TGTGCCAGCAGACCGACAGGGCTTAACACTGAAGCTTTCTTT.

This clonotype showed up many times. At one end, the junction sequence differs from germline, possibly due to a read error. Here the CDR3 DNA reads TGTGCCAGCAGCTCGGACAGCTATGGCTACACCTTC. Its protein is CASSSDSYGYTF. The chain has TRBV5-1 and TRBJ1-2, with a tentative D call TRBD1 (6 bases). CDR1 and CDR2 from the germline V gene are SGHRS and YFSETQ. The CDR3 totals 12 residues.

This clonotype was seen more than once but under ten times. V is TRBV6-5 and J is TRBJ2-7, with 7 bases that match TRBD1. Germline loops: CDR1 MNHEY, CDR2 SVGAGI. The length of the CDR3 is 14 residues. Trimming took 8 bases from V and 7 from J; bases not matched to a gene: 14. Written as DNA, the CDR3 is TGTGCCAGCGGAAACAGGGGACCTTTTAGGGAGCAGTACTTC. Translation: CASGNRGPFREQYF.